What follows are 14 T cell receptor beta chains derived from one specimen sequenced in a study of glioma-infiltrating T cells. TCR alpha and beta CDR3 regions were amplified from RNA using iRepertoire nested multiplex PCR. TCRdb redid the calling of the multiplex PCR reads with MiXCR, one entry per CDR3 protein. The sample lists some 190,000 distinct CDR3 sequences; about 31% were seen once. Sequencing input: glioma tissue, nonneoplastic brain tissue, or PBMCs (not recorded which). The source is a human donor with low-grade glioma or glioblastoma, undergoing nonglioma brain surgery, or in good health (not recorded which).

This clonotype was counted a single time. The rearrangement uses TRBV20-1 and TRBJ2-5; D uncertain. Trimming took off 0 bases at V and 3 bases at J, with 5 bases between the two ends. CDR1 and CDR2 (germline): DFQATT, SNEGSKA (reference sequence). The CDR3 runs to 12 residues. CDR3 region: CSARDGEETQYF. As DNA, the CDR3 is TGCAGTGCTAGAGATGGTGAAGAGACCCAGTACTTC.

In its sample, this clonotype was seen a few times. The V and J genes are TRBV30 and TRBJ2-3, with 7 bases that match TRBD2. CDR3 length: 15 residues. The germline V gene has CDR1 GTSNPN and CDR2 SVGIG (reference sequence). With 6 bases clipped from V and 2 bases from J, the junction kept 11 bases outside the gene matches. CDR3 sequence: CACRTGTTITDTQYF. DNA for the CDR3: TGTGCCTGCCGGACGGGGACTACTATCACAGATACGCAGTATTTT.

The chain joins TRBV19 to TRBJ2-1, with D unclear. The length of the CDR3 is 16 residues. Trimming shortened V by 5 bases and J by 0 bases, and 14 bases separated the two germline ends. CDR1 LNHDA and CDR2 SQIVND come from the germline V gene (reference sequence). CDR3 amino acids: CASSPLGESSYNEQFF. The CDR3 nucleotides read TGTGCCAGTAGTCCCCTTGGGGAAAGCTCCTACAATGAGCAGTTCTTC.

Of note for this clonotype: A much larger clone differs by one base, so this may be a read error. The gene calls are TRBV4-1 and TRBJ2-1, with D possibly TRBD2 on 6 matching bases. V gave up 1 base and J gave up 8 bases, with 15 bases separating them. CDR1 is MGHRA and CDR2 is YSYEKL in the germline V gene. This CDR3 has 15 residues. The CDR3 DNA follows: TGCGCCAGCAGCCAAGGGTCTAGCGTGAGTCATGAGCAGTTCTTC. Translation gives CASSQGSSVSHEQFF.

This clonotype was picked up one time. At one boundary the junction diverges from the germline segment, which might be a read error. This chain uses TRBV4-2 with TRBJ2-1, with D possibly being TRBD2 (6 bases). This CDR3 is built from 15 residues. CDR1 is LGHNA, CDR2 YNFKEQ, per germline. The CDR3, as DNA: TGTGCCAGGAGCCAAGATCGGGAGTATACTCGTGAGCAGTTCTTC. This translates into CARSQDREYTREQFF.

This clonotype was detected many times. The CDR3 loop reads CASSQAASGTTDTQYF. The CDR3 DNA reads as TGCGCCAGCAGCCAAGCAGCTAGCGGGACCACAGATACGCAGTATTTT. The rearrangement links TRBV4-3 to TRBJ2-3, with 9 bases fitting TRBD2. V gave up 1 base and J gave up 2 bases; unmatched junction bases: 4. CDR1 is LGHNA, CDR2 YSLEER, per germline. CDR3 length: 16 amino acids.

This clonotype came up many times. The genes are TRBV27 and TRBJ2-7, with D possibly being TRBD2 (5 bases). Germline V CDR1 and CDR2: MNHEY, SMNVEV (reference sequence). Trimming left V 4 bases short and J 3 bases short, with 22 bases between. The CDR3 sequence is 17 residues long. The CDR3 region has the DNA TGTGCCAGCAGTTCGGCCGGGAATACCCCCCGGGTCTACGAGCAGTACTTC. The encoded protein is CASSSAGNTPRVYEQYF.

For this clonotype: A much larger clone sits a single nucleotide away, making a read error possible. CDR3 sequence reads: CSVGRVWKTEAFF. DNA for the CDR3: TGCAGCGTTGGCCGGGTCTGGAAGACTGAAGCTTTCTTT. The chain couples TRBV29-1 to TRBJ1-1; D ambiguous. The CDR3 consists of 13 residues. V was clipped by 4 bases and J by 5 bases, with 14 bases between them. Germline CDR1 reads SQVTM; CDR2 reads ANQGSEA. The whole variable domain, filled in from reference TRBV29-1 and TRBJ1-1, reads SAVISQKPSRDICQRGTSLTIQCQVDSQVTMMFWYRQQPGQSLTLIATANQGSEATYESGFVIDKFPISRPNLTFSTLTVSNMSPEDSSIYLCSVGRVWKTEAFFGQGTRLTVV.

V usage is TRBV27 and J usage is TRBJ2-3; 8 nucleotides align to TRBD2. V was clipped by 9 bases and J by 5 bases; unmatched bases: 7. The germline V gene has CDR1 MNHEY and CDR2 SMNVEV (reference sequence). This CDR3 is built from 13 residues. DNA of the CDR3: TGTGCCAGTAGAGCGGGAGCGATAGATACGCAGTATTTT. It translates to CASRAGAIDTQYF.

Worth noting for this clonotype: This may be a read error: a much more frequent sequence differs by one nucleotide. J is TRBJ1-1 and V is TRBV10-3; the D is unclear. Germline CDR1 ENHRY, CDR2 SYGVKD. The germline V and J ends were trimmed by 0 bases and 6 bases, with 8 bases remaining between them. The CDR3 contains 13 residues. CDR3 coding DNA: TGTGCCATCAGTGAGTCGGGAGCCGCTGAAGCTTTCTTT. Its translation: CAISESGAAEAFF.

This sequence joins TRBV12-3 or TRBV12-4 and TRBJ1-5; no firm D call. This CDR3 has 12 amino acids. V was pared by 4 bases and J by 4 bases, with 5 bases between. The CDR3 protein is CASSYQNQPQHF. In nucleotides, the CDR3 is TGTGCCAGCAGTTACCAGAATCAGCCCCAGCATTTT.

This sequence joins TRBV3-1 and TRBJ1-5; D uncertain. V was shortened by 1 base and J by 0 bases, with 7 bases between the two germline ends. CDR3 length: 15 amino acids. CDR1 LGHDT and CDR2 YNNKEL come from the germline V gene (reference sequence). CDR3 sequence reads: CASSQGRHSNQPQHF. The CDR3 bases are TGTGCCAGCAGCCAAGGTAGGCATAGCAATCAGCCCCAGCATTTT.

On this clonotype: One end of the junction is discordant with germline, which a read error may explain. The rearrangement links TRBV6-6 to TRBJ2-1; possibly TRBD1 or TRBD2 for D (5 bases each). The CDR3 totals 18 residues. Germline assignment: CDR1 MNHNY and CDR2 SVGAGI (reference sequence). The CDR3 nucleotides are TGTGCCAGCATTTCCACCGGGACGAGACCCGCGGTGAACAATGATCAGTTCTTC. It codes for CASISTGTRPAVNNDQFF.

Ten or more counts support this clonotype. V and J are TRBV20-1 and TRBJ2-7; D not certain. Between the trimmed V and J ends, which lost 4 bases and 6 bases, there was a span of 22 bases. CDR1 is DFQATT, CDR2 SNEGSKA, per germline (reference sequence). This CDR3 comprises 15 residues. CDR3 DNA: TGCAGTGCTATCATGCTAGAGATCCCCTCTTCCGAGCAGTACTTC. Protein product: CSAIMLEIPSSEQYF.